This is a list of T cell receptor beta chains from one sample in a study of spatial heterogeneity in lung cancer. TCRdb redid the calling of the 5' RACE reads with MiXCR, one entry per CDR3 protein. This sample carries 50,000 to 55,000 distinct CDR3 sequences, approximately 7% of them seen once, and the ten largest clones take approximately 2.9%. The source was PBMCs, collected at surgery. All receptors come from a female donor with early-stage non-small cell lung cancer. The CDR3 runs from the conserved cysteine through the conserved F or W. A D gene is named only where the DNA matches it firmly. Rows give clone size only sometimes, using once, few, many, or a class for an expanded clone.

d_gene: -; v_gene: TRBV18; j_gene: TRBJ2-6; abundance: few; CDR3nt: TGTGCCAGCTCACCGCGAGCTGGCTCCAACGTCCTGACTTTC; CDR3aa: CASSPRAGSNVLTF
d_gene: -; v_gene: TRBV3-1; j_gene: TRBJ2-1; abundance: many; CDR3nt: TGTGCCAGCAGCCAAGGGTCTCGCGAGCAGTTCTTC; CDR3aa: CASSQGSREQFF
d_gene: -; v_gene: TRBV28; j_gene: TRBJ2-1; abundance: -; CDR3nt: TGTGCCAGCAGTTTTGGGGGGCCCAATGAGCAGTTCTTC; CDR3aa: CASSFGGPNEQFF
d_gene: TRBD1; v_gene: TRBV20-1; j_gene: TRBJ2-7; abundance: many; CDR3nt: TGCAGTGCTAGTGTGGGACAGGGTTCTCACGCGCAGTACTTC; CDR3aa: CSASVGQGSHAQYF
d_gene: -; v_gene: TRBV28; j_gene: TRBJ1-4; abundance: many; CDR3nt: TGTGCCAGCAGGGGTAATGAAAAACTGTTTTTT; CDR3aa: CASRGNEKLFF
d_gene: -; v_gene: TRBV7-8; j_gene: TRBJ2-5; abundance: -; CDR3nt: TGTGCCAGCAGCTTACTCGTGCCGGGGGGCGAAGAGACCCAGTACTTC; CDR3aa: CASSLLVPGGEETQYF
d_gene: -; v_gene: TRBV20-1; j_gene: TRBJ1-2; abundance: many; CDR3nt: TGCAGTGCTAGAGATGTCCAGGCCTATGGCTACACCTTC; CDR3aa: CSARDVQAYGYTF
d_gene: -; v_gene: TRBV7-3; j_gene: TRBJ2-1; abundance: -; CDR3nt: TGTGCCAGCAGCTCCAGCCTATTAGGGAATGAGCAGTTCTTC; CDR3aa: CASSSSLLGNEQFF
d_gene: TRBD1; v_gene: TRBV6-5; j_gene: TRBJ2-6; abundance: few; CDR3nt: TGTGCCAGCAGTTCGACAGGGAGCTCTGGGGCCAACGTCCTGACTTTC; CDR3aa: CASSSTGSSGANVLTF
d_gene: TRBD1; v_gene: TRBV7-9; j_gene: TRBJ1-6; abundance: many; CDR3nt: TGTGCCAGCAGCCTCGGACAGGGTGACTATAATTCACCCCTCCACTTT; CDR3aa: CASSLGQGDYNSPLHF
d_gene: -; v_gene: TRBV29-1; j_gene: TRBJ2-1; abundance: many; CDR3nt: TGCAGCGTAGTCGAATTAGTCAGTGAGCAGTTCTTC; CDR3aa: CSVVELVSEQFF
d_gene: -; v_gene: TRBV24-1; j_gene: TRBJ2-2; abundance: many; CDR3nt: TGTGCCACCAGGGGTGGAGGGGAGCTGTTTTTT; CDR3aa: CATRGGGELFF
d_gene: -; v_gene: TRBV4-1; j_gene: TRBJ1-2; abundance: few; CDR3nt: TGCGCCAGCAGCCTATTTCTTATTACAGGGAGGCGAGGCTACACCTTC; CDR3aa: CASSLFLITGRRGYTF
d_gene: -; v_gene: TRBV3-1; j_gene: TRBJ1-5; abundance: many; CDR3nt: TGTGCCAGCAGCCCGACATTAGCAAATCAGCCCCAGCATTTT; CDR3aa: CASSPTLANQPQHF
d_gene: -; v_gene: TRBV4-3; j_gene: TRBJ1-6; abundance: many; CDR3nt: TGCGCCAGCAGCCCCCAGTACGCGGTAGGGCGTAATTCACCCCTCCACTTT; CDR3aa: CASSPQYAVGRNSPLHF
d_gene: -; v_gene: TRBV28; j_gene: TRBJ2-5; abundance: many; CDR3nt: TGTGCCAGCAGTTTACCCGACAGCCCCAAAAGTGAGACCCAGTACTTC; CDR3aa: CASSLPDSPKSETQYF
d_gene: -; v_gene: TRBV28; j_gene: TRBJ2-7; abundance: many; CDR3nt: TGTGCCAGCAGGAGGGGGACTACCTCCTACGAGCAGTACTTC; CDR3aa: CASRRGTTSYEQYF
d_gene: -; v_gene: TRBV6-5; j_gene: TRBJ2-2; abundance: -; CDR3nt: TGTGCCAGCAGTTACTCCGGGGCGAGGTACACCGGGGAGCTGTTTTTT; CDR3aa: CASSYSGARYTGELFF
d_gene: -; v_gene: TRBV29-1; j_gene: TRBJ2-3; abundance: many; CDR3nt: TGCAGCGGTAACGGGGGAAGCACAGATACGCAGTATTTT; CDR3aa: CSGNGGSTDTQYF
d_gene: -; v_gene: TRBV28; j_gene: TRBJ1-4; abundance: -; CDR3nt: TGTGCCAGCAGCATGCTGGGGTTGGTTGAAAAACTGTTTTTT; CDR3aa: CASSMLGLVEKLFF
d_gene: TRBD1; v_gene: TRBV7-3; j_gene: TRBJ2-1; abundance: many; CDR3nt: TGTGCCAGCAGTTCGGACAGGGGGCGGTTCCAGTTCTTC; CDR3aa: CASSSDRGRFQFF
d_gene: -; v_gene: TRBV6-2/TRBV6-3; j_gene: TRBJ2-7; abundance: -; CDR3nt: TGTGCCAGCAGTTACCACAGGGATGGAGGCGAGCAGTACTTC; CDR3aa: CASSYHRDGGEQYF
d_gene: -; v_gene: TRBV20-1; j_gene: TRBJ2-5; abundance: many; CDR3nt: TGCAGTGCCATGGTCATACAAGAGACCCAGTACTTC; CDR3aa: CSAMVIQETQYF
d_gene: -; v_gene: TRBV5-4; j_gene: TRBJ1-1; abundance: few; CDR3nt: TGTGCCAGCAGCTTGGGACCGAACCCGGAGGCTTTCTTT; CDR3aa: CASSLGPNPEAFF
d_gene: TRBD1; v_gene: TRBV28; j_gene: TRBJ2-7; abundance: many; CDR3nt: TGTGCCAGCAGTTCTCTCGGGACAGGGCCCTACGAGCAGTACTTC; CDR3aa: CASSSLGTGPYEQYF
d_gene: TRBD2; v_gene: TRBV20-1; j_gene: TRBJ2-1; abundance: few; CDR3nt: TGCAGTGCTATCGGTAGCGGGGTGAGCTCCTACAATGAGCAGTTCTTC; CDR3aa: CSAIGSGVSSYNEQFF
d_gene: -; v_gene: TRBV7-9; j_gene: TRBJ2-7; abundance: many; CDR3nt: TGTGCCAGCAGCCCAGGACGGGCTCCAGAGGGCGAGCAGTACTTC; CDR3aa: CASSPGRAPEGEQYF
d_gene: TRBD1; v_gene: TRBV2; j_gene: TRBJ2-5; abundance: many; CDR3nt: TGTGCCAGCAGTTCACGGACAGGGACGGGGGAGACCCAGTACTTC; CDR3aa: CASSSRTGTGETQYF
d_gene: -; v_gene: TRBV28; j_gene: TRBJ2-4; abundance: many; CDR3nt: TGTGCCAGCAGACTACCTACAGGGAGCGCCAAAAACATTCAGTACTTC; CDR3aa: CASRLPTGSAKNIQYF
d_gene: -; v_gene: TRBV5-6; j_gene: TRBJ1-2; abundance: -; CDR3nt: TGTGCCAGCAGCCCGGGGCAGAGCGGCTACACCTTC; CDR3aa: CASSPGQSGYTF
d_gene: -; v_gene: TRBV21-1; j_gene: TRBJ2-7; abundance: many; CDR3nt: TGTGCCTCTCTCGCCAGGTTCCCCTACGAGCAGTACTTC; CDR3aa: CASLARFPYEQYF
d_gene: TRBD1; v_gene: TRBV7-2; j_gene: TRBJ1-2; abundance: many; CDR3nt: TGTGCCAGCAGCCGGGACAGGGGCTATGGCTACACCTTC; CDR3aa: CASSRDRGYGYTF
d_gene: TRBD1; v_gene: TRBV20-1; j_gene: TRBJ1-5; abundance: many; CDR3nt: TGCAGTGCTGCAGGGGGGAGCAATCAGCCCCAGCATTTT; CDR3aa: CSAAGGSNQPQHF